This T cell receptor (beta chain) derives from a study of CD8 T cells in ankylosing spondylitis. Overall study findings and caveats: Matched ankylosing spondylitis synovial fluid reportedly contained a significantly enriched population of disease-linked clones. Disease-linked clones were found to be CD8+ and relatively rare in peripheral blood. Reactive arthritis synovial fluid and blood previously showed some of these motif variants.

V was clipped by 6 bases and J by 1 base; unmatched bases: 6. The CDR3 totals 14 residues. Germline CDR1 and CDR2: DFQATT and SNEGSKA (reference sequence). This clonotype occurred many times. The antigen remains unidentified. Quantitative 5'-RACE was performed with molecular barcodes, and it yielded the TCR beta libraries. MiXCR was run by TCRdb on the 5' RACE reads, yielding one entry per CDR3 protein. Altogether some 46,000 distinct CDR3 sequences are present, 8% to 13% being singletons, with the ten largest covering about 1.4%. The gene calls are TRBV20-1 and TRBJ2-3; TRBD2 matches 8 bases. The specimen sequenced was blood, either unsorted or a sorted T cell fraction (not recorded which). The receptor's source is a male donor with ankylosing spondylitis or in good health (not recorded which). In nucleotides, the CDR3 is TGCAGTGCGAACAGCGGGGGTGGCACAGATACGCAGTATTTT. It specifies CSANSGGGTDTQYF.